Following are 18 T cell receptor beta chains from one sample sequenced in a study of T cell clonality in common variable immunodeficiency. Produced via immunoSEQ multiplex PCR; TCRdb's table is partial and in-frame only. The record shows tens of thousands of clones for this sample, with no singletons present. Sample: peripheral blood mononuclear cells. The origin of the receptors is a person aged 18-70 years in good health.

The sample holds a few counts of this clone. The read finishes 3 residues shy of the CDR3 end, and the germline J gene is used to complete it. The rearrangement links TRBV20-1 to TRBJ1-2; D possibly corresponds to TRBD1 (5 bases). The V and J ends lost 3 bases and 7 bases respectively, with 18 bases between them. This CDR3 has 14 amino acids. Germline CDR1 and CDR2: DFQATT and SNEGSKA (reference sequence). CDR3 amino acids: CSARDQTVWCGYTF. The part of the CDR3 DNA that was read is TGCAGTGCTAGGGACCAGACAGTTTGGTGTGGC.

This clone was observed many times. The CDR3 DNA, read in part, is TGTGCCAGCAGGCTGAGGGACTACCAAGAGACC. It translates to CASRLRDYQET. The whole CDR3 sequence reads CASRLRDYQETQYF. The chain links TRBV2 to TRBJ2-5; the D gene is possibly TRBD2 (6 bases). The read ends 3 residues early relative to the CDR3; the germline J gene fills the gap. This CDR3 region has 14 residues. V dropped 6 bases and J dropped 0 bases, with 11 bases sitting between them. The germline V gene has CDR1 SNHLY and CDR2 FYNNEI.

This clone was counted many times. The junction departs from the called germline gene at one end, perhaps through a read error. The read falls 3 residues short of the CDR3 end, and the missing part is taken from the germline J gene. The genes are TRBV30 and TRBJ1-2, with D possibly being TRBD1 (6 bases). In germline, CDR1 is GTSNPN, CDR2 SVGIG (reference sequence). The CDR3 length is 13 residues. The sequenced part of the CDR3 DNA is TGTGCCAGGAGTTTGGACAGAGTCTATGGC. As protein: CARSLDRVYG. The whole CDR3 region reads CARSLDRVYGYTF.

This clone was observed a handful of times. The observed sequence ends 3 residues before the CDR3 terminus, with the missing tail filled in from the germline J gene. The rearrangement uses TRBV19 and TRBJ2-2; either TRBD1 or TRBD2 may fit D (5 bases each). The length of the CDR3 is 15 residues. The V end was cut by 1 base, the J end by 4 bases, with 10 bases between. CDR1 LNHDA and CDR2 SQIVND come from the germline V gene (reference sequence). The CDR3: CASSIGQRGTGELFF. Incomplete CDR3 DNA: TGTGCCAGTAGTATAGGGCAGAGGGGCACCGGGGAG.

This clone has ten or more counts. The read halts 3 residues ahead of the CDR3 end, with the missing end drawn from the germline J gene. This chain joins TRBV28 and TRBJ1-2, with D perhaps TRBD1 (5 bases). The germline V gene encodes CDR1 MDHEN and CDR2 SYDVKM. The CDR3 covers 13 residues. V lost 6 bases, J lost 5 bases, and 13 bases lay in between. Here the CDR3 reads CASSSSRGYGYTF. Incomplete CDR3 DNA: TGTGCCAGCAGCTCTAGTAGGGGATATGGC.

Ten or more counts support this clone. Sequencing ends 3 residues short of the CDR3 end; the germline J gene provides the rest. The chain links TRBV19 to TRBJ2-2, with 7 bases identical to TRBD2. Germline V gene sequence: CDR1 LNHDA, CDR2 SQIVND (reference sequence). This CDR3 is 17 amino acids long. V gave up 3 bases and J gave up 4 bases; unmatched junction bases: 11. The CDR3: CASSIPSGGRGTGELFF. The sequenced part of the CDR3 DNA is TGTGCCAGTAGTATCCCGTCGGGGGGACGGGGCACCGGGGAG.

The sample holds many counts of this clone. The read terminates 3 residues before the CDR3 end, so the remaining end is supplied by the germline J gene. The chain couples TRBV29-1 to TRBJ2-3; D possibly corresponds to TRBD1 (5 bases). Trimming took off 6 bases at V and 2 bases at J, with 12 bases between the two ends. Germline loops: CDR1 SQVTM, CDR2 ANQGSEA. This CDR3 is 13 amino acids long. CDR3 bases read: TGCAGCGTGAAGATGACAGTCACAGATACG. Protein: CSVKMTVTDT. The CDR3 reads in full as CSVKMTVTDTQYF.

At least ten counts were recorded for this clone. With the read ending 3 residues before the CDR3 end, the germline J gene is used to fill in that end. J is TRBJ1-2 and V is TRBV20-1; TRBD1 aligns across 9 bases. V gave up 0 bases and J gave up 7 bases; unmatched junction bases: 9. The germline CDR1 and CDR2 sequences are DFQATT and SNEGSKA (reference sequence). The CDR3 covers 15 residues. The CDR3 region is CSAREGQGRFGGYTF. The CDR3 DNA, read in part, is TGCAGTGCTAGAGAGGGACAGGGAAGATTTGGTGGC.

About this clone itself: Sequencing ends 3 residues short of the CDR3 end; the germline J gene provides the rest. V and J are TRBV2 and TRBJ2-2; weak D call: TRBD1 (6 bases). Germline loops: CDR1 SNHLY, CDR2 FYNNEI. This CDR3 has 14 residues. CDR3: CASTSQGVGEKLFF. Partial CDR3 DNA: TGTGCCAGCACTTCACAGGGAGTGGGTGAAAAG.

This clone came up many times. The read falls 3 residues short of the CDR3 end, and the missing part is taken from the germline J gene. V usage is TRBV9 and J usage is TRBJ2-7, with TRBD2 matching 10 bases. The germline gives CDR1 SGDLS, CDR2 YYNGEE. This CDR3 has 16 amino acids. Trimming took 0 bases from V and 0 from J; bases not matched to a gene: 3. The CDR3 sequence is CASSVGSSGSSYEQYF. The sequenced part of the CDR3 DNA is TGTGCCAGCAGCGTAGGATCTAGCGGGAGCTCCTACGAG.

As to this clone: The read halts 3 residues ahead of the CDR3 end, with the missing end drawn from the germline J gene. This chain joins TRBV2 and TRBJ2-1; 10 bases line up with TRBD2. This CDR3 region has 15 residues. Trimming removed 6 bases from V and 3 bases from J; junction bases left unmatched: 5. The germline gives CDR1 SNHLY, CDR2 FYNNEI. CDR3 bases read: TGTGCCAGCAGGGCTGGACTAGCGGACTACAATGAG. This codes for CASRAGLADYNE. The entire CDR3 protein is CASRAGLADYNEQFF.

This clone has a count of ten or more. The read falls 3 residues short of the CDR3 end, and the missing part is taken from the germline J gene. The chain combines TRBV5-1 with TRBJ2-7; no clear D gene. V was shortened by 4 bases and J by 4 bases, with 15 bases between the two germline ends. This CDR3 region has 14 residues. Germline assignment: CDR1 SGHRS and CDR2 YFSETQ. Here the CDR3 reads CASSTIDSTYEQYF. CDR3 DNA (partial): TGCGCCAGCAGCACTATTGACTCTACTTACGAG.

This clone was detected ten times or more. The read terminates 3 residues before the CDR3 end, so the remaining end is supplied by the germline J gene. The chain links TRBV28 to TRBJ2-7; 7 nucleotides line up with TRBD1. Germline assignment: CDR1 MDHEN and CDR2 SYDVKM. The CDR3 consists of 15 residues. The V gene end was trimmed by 6 bases and the J gene end by 4 bases; junction bases not matched to a gene: 12. CDR3 bases read: TGTGCCAGCAGGGGACGGGCAGGGGGTTTATACGAG. This gives the protein CASRGRAGGLYE. The whole CDR3 region reads CASRGRAGGLYEQYF.

This clone was counted ten times or more. The read is 3 residues too short to cover the CDR3 end, so that end is filled in from the germline J gene. J is TRBJ2-3 and V is TRBV4-1; either TRBD1 or TRBD2 may supply D (6 bases each). In germline, CDR1 is MGHRA, CDR2 YSYEKL. CDR3 length: 18 residues. Trimming cost V 3 bases and J 4 bases, with 23 bases left between them. CDR3 DNA, as far as it was read: TGCGCCAGCAGCCAGGAGGGGGTGGAACAAGGAAGTCCAGATACG. Protein product: CASSQEGVEQGSPDT. The full CDR3 reads CASSQEGVEQGSPDTQYF.

This clone was counted ten times or more. The read comes to an end 3 residues before the CDR3 does, leaving the germline J gene to fill in the end. This rearrangement joins TRBV19 to TRBJ1-5; unclear D gene. Looked up from germline, CDR1 is LNHDA and CDR2 is SQIVND (reference sequence). The CDR3 extends over 15 amino acids. V lost 6 bases and J 1 base, leaving 13 bases between the germline ends. The CDR3 loop is CASRGSALSNQPQHF. The sequenced part of the CDR3 DNA is TGTGCCAGTAGGGGTAGCGCCTTAAGCAATCAGCCC.

This clone was observed a few times. The CDR3 bases that were read are TGCAGTGCTAGAGAGCTAGCGGGGCCCAATGAG. Encoded protein: CSARELAGPNE. The whole CDR3 sequence is CSARELAGPNEQFF. The chain is built from TRBV20-1 and TRBJ2-1; TRBD2 agrees at 9 bases. The CDR3 end lies 3 residues beyond the end of the read and is filled in from the germline J gene. CDR1 is DFQATT, CDR2 SNEGSKA, per germline (reference sequence). This CDR3 is 14 amino acids long. Trimming took 0 bases from V and 6 from J; bases not matched to a gene: 3.

This clone appeared many times. The read finishes 3 residues shy of the CDR3 end, and the germline J gene is used to complete it. This sequence joins TRBV30 and TRBJ1-3, with D hard to call. Germline loops: CDR1 GTSNPN, CDR2 SVGIG (reference sequence). The V gene lost 2 bases and the J gene lost 2 bases, with 7 bases spanning the gap. The CDR3 is 13 amino acids. The CDR3 is CAWSSGTGNTIYF. The CDR3 DNA, read in part, is TGTGCCTGGAGTTCGGGTACTGGAAACACC.

Only a few counts were recorded for this clone. Read data end 3 residues before the CDR3 end; the end is taken from the germline J gene. This chain joins TRBV2 and TRBJ2-5, with 12 nucleotides matching TRBD1. CDR3 size: 16 residues. Trimming took 11 bases from V and 7 from J; bases not matched to a gene: 17. The germline V gene encodes CDR1 SNHLY and CDR2 FYNNEI. CDR3 DNA, as far as it was read: TGTGCCTGCCCGGGACAGGGGGCGATTAGGGATGGGACC. Protein: CACPGQGAIRDGT. In full, the CDR3 is CACPGQGAIRDGTQYF.